Here is one T cell receptor (beta chain) with its context. The V and J ends lost 2 bases and 7 bases, in that order; junction bases with no gene match: 10. The CDR3 is made up of 15 amino acids. The germline V gene encodes CDR1 SGHNT and CDR2 YYREEE (reference sequence). The data derive from a study of blood T cell repertoires in COVID-19. Generated by immunoSEQ multiplex PCR, the TCRdb table keeps only in-frame clones and is missing some. The sample consists of some 250,000 clones, roughly 87% of them appearing once. This receptor was obtained from a man between 60 and 70 years old who had recovered from COVID-19. Sequencing input: peripheral blood. The chain carries TRBV5-4 and TRBJ2-3; 7 bases map to TRBD1. For the CDR3, the DNA is TGTGCCAGCAGCTTAGAGGGGGCGTCAGGATATACGCAGTATTTT. It encodes CASSLEGASGYTQYF. Looking up the rest from reference TRBV5-4 and TRBJ2-3 gives the full variable domain: ETGVTQSPTHLIKTRGQQVTLRCSSQSGHNTVSWYQQALGQGPQFIFQYYREEENGRGNFPPRFSGLQFPNYSSELNVNALELDDSALYLCASSLEGASGYTQYFGPGTRLTVL.